These 16 T cell receptor beta chains were all obtained from the same sample, sequenced in a study of blood T cell repertoires in COVID-19. TCRdb keeps only in-frame clones here, not all; method: immunoSEQ multiplex PCR. This sample has some 170,000 clones, with around 83% found just once. Input material: PBMCs or T cells enriched from blood (not recorded which). Every receptor here comes from a man aged 45-65 years who had recovered from COVID-19.

The chain employs TRBV5-4 and TRBJ1-2; 9 positions match TRBD1. Losses at the gene ends were 0 bases for V and 4 bases for J; bases not matched to a gene: 7. The CDR3 has 16 amino acids. In germline, CDR1 is SGHNT, CDR2 YYREEE (reference sequence). The CDR3 loop reads CASSLDRQGDVYGYTF. The CDR3 nucleotides are TGTGCCAGCAGCTTGGATCGACAGGGGGATGTCTATGGCTACACCTTC.

The chain has TRBV29-1 and TRBJ1-2; 7 bases map to TRBD1. Germline assignment: CDR1 SQVTM and CDR2 ANQGSEA. Trimming cost V 3 bases and J 7 bases; bases outside gene matches: 11. This CDR3 comprises 14 residues. CDR3 nucleotides: TGCAGCGTTGATCAGGGGTTAAGACAGGGTGGCTACACCTTC. Amino acids: CSVDQGLRQGGYTF.

The CDR3 nucleotides are TGTGCCAGCAGCTCTACGACAGGGGGAAGCGGGGAGCTGTTTTTT. It encodes CASSSTTGGSGELFF. This rearrangement joins TRBV11-3 to TRBJ2-2; 9 positions agree with TRBD1. Germline CDR1 is SGHNT and CDR2 is YENEEA. CDR3 size: 15 residues. The J segment lost 7 bases and the V segment lost 4 bases, leaving 7 bases of the junction unmatched.

V is TRBV18 and J is TRBJ1-1; D is possibly TRBD1 (6 bases). CDR3 length: 15 residues. Per germline, CDR1 KGHSH and CDR2 LQKENI. V was clipped by 6 bases and J by 0 bases, with 14 bases between them. The CDR3: CASSLAGAMNTEAFF. In DNA, the CDR3 is TGTGCCAGCTCGTTAGCAGGGGCTATGAACACTGAAGCTTTCTTT.

The chain couples TRBV7-9 to TRBJ1-1; possibly TRBD1 for D (5 bases). The CDR3 totals 15 residues. From germline, CDR1 is SEHNR and CDR2 FQNEAQ (reference sequence). V was pared by 5 bases and J by 6 bases, with 19 bases between. The CDR3 nucleotides read TGTGCCAGCAGCAACCCCCGGCAGGGTATGGCTGAAGCTTTCTTT. It is translated as CASSNPRQGMAEAFF.

The chain combines TRBV4-1 with TRBJ2-7, with 7 bases lining up with TRBD1. The J segment lost 0 bases and the V segment lost 0 bases, leaving 2 bases of the junction unmatched. The germline CDR1 and CDR2 sequences are MGHRA and YSYEKL. The CDR3 spans 15 residues. The CDR3 nucleotides read TGCGCCAGCAGCCAAGACCCAGGGGGCTCCTACGAGCAGTACTTC. Translation gives CASSQDPGGSYEQYF.

The chain recombines TRBV4-2 with TRBJ1-5; unclear D gene. The CDR3 has 17 residues. Trimming shortened V by 1 base and J by 1 base, and 14 bases separated the two germline ends. CDR1 LGHNA and CDR2 YNFKEQ come from the germline V gene. The CDR3 loop reads CASSQVYLGRSNQPQHF. CDR3 coding DNA: TGTGCCAGCAGCCAAGTTTACCTAGGTAGGAGCAATCAGCCCCAGCATTTT.

The chain carries TRBV30 and TRBJ1-2; D gene unclear. The CDR3 spans 12 residues. Trimming pared 5 bases from V and 0 bases from J, leaving 7 bases between. The V gene's germline CDR1 is GTSNPN and CDR2 SVGIG (reference sequence). CDR3 bases: TGTGCCTGGGCCCCTGCTAACTATGGCTACACCTTC. Encoded protein: CAWAPANYGYTF.

The genes are TRBV7-6 and TRBJ1-6, with a possible D match to TRBD1 (6 bases). This CDR3 contains 13 residues. In germline, CDR1 is SGHVS, CDR2 FNYEAQ. V lost 7 bases, J lost 7 bases, and 11 bases lay in between. CDR3 coding DNA: TGTGCCAGCACCGAGACAGGAAATTCACCCCTCCACTTT. It translates to CASTETGNSPLHF.

This clone was seen a single time. The rearrangement joins TRBV6-1 to TRBJ1-4; tentatively, D is TRBD1 (5 bases). The CDR3 spans 15 residues. Trimming cost V 1 base and J 8 bases, with 14 bases left between them. Germline-derived CDR1 and CDR2 are MNHNS and SASEGT. CDR3 nucleotides: TGTGCCAGCAGTGAAGGGGCAGGGAGGGGAGAAAAACTGTTTTTT. Its translation: CASSEGAGRGEKLFF.

This rearrangement joins TRBV30 to TRBJ1-2, with 9 nucleotides matching TRBD1. The CDR3 is made up of 15 amino acids. V dropped 3 bases and J dropped 7; count of bases not matched to a gene: 12. The germline CDR1 and CDR2 sequences are GTSNPN and SVGIG (reference sequence). The CDR3 nucleotides are TGTGCCTGGAGCAAGGGGCGGGACAGGGCTCTTGGCTACACCTTC. Translated: CAWSKGRDRALGYTF.

The chain carries TRBV11-2 and TRBJ1-5; 8 bases agree with TRBD1. This CDR3 region has 20 residues. CDR1 is SGHAT and CDR2 is FQNNGV in the germline V gene. Trimming cost V 0 bases and J 4 bases; bases outside gene matches: 17. CDR3 loop: CASSLEPVVRGQARNQPQHF. Written as DNA, the CDR3 is TGTGCCAGCAGCTTAGAGCCGGTGGTACGGGGACAGGCCAGGAATCAGCCCCAGCATTTT.

The V call is TRBV2, the J call TRBJ1-5; D is undetermined. Germline V gives CDR1 SNHLY, CDR2 FYNNEI. With 3 bases removed from V and 8 bases from J, the gap between germline ends came to 8 bases. The CDR3 runs 12 residues. The chain's CDR3 is CASSDPQKPQHF. Written as DNA, the CDR3 is TGTGCCAGCAGTGACCCCCAGAAGCCCCAGCATTTT.

CDR3 nucleotide sequence: TGTGCCACCAGTGACGGAGACAGTTATGGCTACACCTTC. This sequence encodes CATSDGDSYGYTF. The chain recombines TRBV24-1 with TRBJ1-2, with D perhaps matching TRBD1 (5 bases). The CDR3 contains 13 residues. CDR1 and CDR2 from the germline V gene are KGHDR and SFDVKD. Trimming shortened V by 4 bases and J by 5 bases, and 10 bases separated the two germline ends.

This CDR3 is CASSPGRGRETQYF. The CDR3, as DNA: TGTGCCAGCAGCCCGGGAAGAGGGAGGGAGACCCAGTACTTC. The rearrangement uses TRBV5-8 and TRBJ2-5; weak D call: TRBD2 (6 bases). The germline V gene has CDR1 SGHTS and CDR2 YDEGEE. This CDR3 comprises 14 residues. Trimming left V 4 bases short and J 5 bases short, with 15 bases between.

The genes are TRBV9 and TRBJ2-3; D might be TRBD2 (6 bases). Germline V CDR1 and CDR2: SGDLS, YYNGEE. Trimming took off 0 bases at V and 6 bases at J, with 11 bases between the two ends. This CDR3 comprises 14 residues. The CDR3 DNA follows: TGTGCCAGCAGCGTAGCTACTAGCAAGGATACGCAGTATTTT. Translating gives CASSVATSKDTQYF.